This entry describes one T cell receptor beta chain. The antigen is unknown. The germline gives CDR1 SGHTA, CDR2 FQGNSA. The CDR3 spans 12 residues. The V end lost 5 bases, the J end lost 4 bases, and 6 bases lay between the germline ends. These data originate in a study of lymphopenia after photon versus proton radiotherapy. Study-wide results and limits: In patients who died, overall survival fell as post-nadir TCR diversity dropped more. Under photons, naive T cells and diversity fell while effector/memory populations rose.

Sequencing was performed with immunoSEQ multiplex PCR; in TCRdb, only in-frame clones are kept and a portion is missing. In the table there are some 55,000 clones, around four fifths of which are singletons. This receptor was obtained from a man aged 50 to 59 with gastric cancer. This rearrangement joins TRBV7-2 to TRBJ1-5; perhaps TRBD1 as D (6 bases). The specimen comprised peripheral blood, sampled from a patient treated with photon-based radiotherapy. DNA of the CDR3: TGTGCCAGCAGCCAGGGGAATCAGCCCCAGCATTTT. This codes for CASSQGNQPQHF.